This is a list of T cell receptor beta chains from one sample in a study of blood T cells in healthy people across ages. MiXCR, applied by TCRdb to the 5' RACE reads, yields one record per CDR3 protein. The sample has 250,000 to 300,000 distinct CDR3 sequences; roughly a quarter are singletons. Source material: blood. Receptors originate from an older woman in good health. CDR3s include the opening cysteine and the closing phenylalanine or tryptophan. Each record gives: V gene, CDR3 protein.

>TRBV7-9
CASSPGTSGKSVTQYF
>TRBV20-1
CSAPRRSPSYEQYF
>TRBV7-9
CASSAVGARNYEQYF
>TRBV7-2
CASSGDSGIHEQYF
>TRBV24-1
CATSDPGQGSFEQYF
>TRBV11-2
CASSFDGNPQETQYF
>TRBV7-7
CASRGQGYEQYF
>TRBV4-2
CASSQGGLSGSAETQYF
>TRBV20-1
CSAPTGNEQYF
>TRBV28
CASRQRTGELFF
>TRBV5-6
CASSLLANQETQYF
>TRBV4-1
CASSPGQGSVNEQFF
>TRBV19
CASNLGQGREKLFF
>TRBV28
CASHTGAGYNEQFF
>TRBV5-1
CASSSPGEETQYF
>TRBV6-1
CASKLTHLAKNIQYF
>TRBV20-1
CSASDLKGGETQYF
>TRBV7-9
CASSLGDRWNSPLHF
>TRBV11-2
CASSLVFGQGVYEQYF
>TRBV5-5
CVSSLVGSTSDGGELFF
>TRBV18
CASSPGEVETQYF
>TRBV5-1
CASSFSTSGRSLESEQYF
>TRBV10-3
CAISDSYEQYF
>TRBV7-9
CASSRQGPRETQYF
>TRBV5-1
CASSSDKPSTDTQYF
>TRBV20-1
CSATNGAEAFF
>TRBV7-2
CASTHTSGWGDTQYF
>TRBV20-1
CSARAGNGNTIYF
>TRBV7-3
CASSLNGQAYGYTF
>TRBV7-2
CASSLQTANTEAFF
>TRBV28
CASSFGSKGDYGYTF
>TRBV4-3
CASSQDYRYNEQFF
>TRBV3-1
CASSFQAGGGGNEQFF
>TRBV28
CASSLIPQGSYEQYF
>TRBV5-1
CASSLTGTRNEKLFF
>TRBV10-3
CAISPQRGVDTQYF
>TRBV28
CASSLRLAGFREQYF
>TRBV12-3/TRBV12-4
CASSFPVEGTDTQYF
>TRBV18
CASSADSYNEQFF
>TRBV13
CASSSIGLAGSQVRFF
>TRBV27
CASARQTTDTQYF
>TRBV29-1
CSVGASSYEQYF
>TRBV6-6
CASSYSGTSGFIEQFF
>TRBV20-1
CSARARRGLAGLGEQFF
>TRBV28
CASRRPSGRNNEQFF